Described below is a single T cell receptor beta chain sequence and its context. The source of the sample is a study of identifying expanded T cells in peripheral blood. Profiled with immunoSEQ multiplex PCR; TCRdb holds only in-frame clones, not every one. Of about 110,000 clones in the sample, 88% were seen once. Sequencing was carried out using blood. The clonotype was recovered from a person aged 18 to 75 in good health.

CDR3 nucleotide sequence: TGTGCCAGTAGTATCAGTTTCCAGGGGAGGCGAGGCTACACCTTC. Protein: CASSISFQGRRGYTF. The gene calls are TRBV19 and TRBJ1-2; D may be TRBD1 (6 bases). This CDR3 is 15 amino acids long. Germline lookup yields CDR1 LNHDA and CDR2 SQIVND (reference sequence). Trimming pared 3 bases from V and 8 bases from J, leaving 19 bases between. The full variable domain, in which reference TRBV19 and TRBJ1-2 provide the parts outside the CDR3, is DGGITQSPKYLFRKEGQNVTLSCEQNLNHDAMYWYRQDPGQGLRLIYYSQIVNDFQKGDIAEGYSVSREKKESFPLTVTSAQKNPTAFYLCASSISFQGRRGYTFGSGTRLTVV.